In this sample, the clone carrying this T cell receptor (beta chain) turned up once. Its antigen remains unknown. Here immunoSEQ multiplex PCR was the method, and the copy in TCRdb shows in-frame clones only, minus some. The sample consists of about 710,000 clones, 55% to 85% of them appearing once. These data originate in a study of shared clonotypes between healthy human individuals. CDR3 length: 17 residues. The V and J ends lost 1 base and 2 bases respectively, with 15 bases between them. Germline assignment: CDR1 LGHNA and CDR2 YNFKEQ. Points from the study as a whole: Non-shared clonotypes had lower generation probabilities than clonotypes shared by all four sorted-subset donors. Naive CD4 clonotype sharing across several donors was 4% to 5.5%.

The chain recombines TRBV4-2 with TRBJ1-5; tentatively, D is TRBD1 (6 bases). The origin of this receptor is a woman in her twenties or thirties in good health. The specimen sequenced was memory CD4+ T cells sorted from blood. The subset is: CD45RA-negative fraction. The CDR3 sequence is CASSQGPGQDRNQPQHF. DNA for the CDR3: TGTGCCAGCAGCCAAGGACCGGGACAAGACCGCAATCAGCCCCAGCATTTT.